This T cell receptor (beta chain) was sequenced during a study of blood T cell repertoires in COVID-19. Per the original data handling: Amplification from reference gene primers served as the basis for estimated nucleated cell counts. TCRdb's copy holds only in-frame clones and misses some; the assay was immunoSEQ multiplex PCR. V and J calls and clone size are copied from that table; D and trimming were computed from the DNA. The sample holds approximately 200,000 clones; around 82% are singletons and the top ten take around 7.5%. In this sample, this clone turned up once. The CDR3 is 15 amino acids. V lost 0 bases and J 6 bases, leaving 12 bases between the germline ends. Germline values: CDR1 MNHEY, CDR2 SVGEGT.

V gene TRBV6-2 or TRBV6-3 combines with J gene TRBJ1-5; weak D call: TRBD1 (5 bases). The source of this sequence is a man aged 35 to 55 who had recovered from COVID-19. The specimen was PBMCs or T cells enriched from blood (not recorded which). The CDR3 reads CASSYSSREVQPQHF. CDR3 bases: TGTGCCAGCAGTTACTCAAGCAGGGAGGTTCAGCCCCAGCATTTT.